What follows describes a single T cell receptor beta chain. Data came from immunoSEQ multiplex PCR; TCRdb stores just in-frame clones and leaves some out. The sample holds 350,000 to 450,000 clones, about nine tenths seen once. The data originate from a study of control samples from healthy donors and cancer patients. The V end was cut by 5 bases, the J end by 3 bases, with 16 bases between. The germline CDR1 and CDR2 sequences are SGHTA and FQGNSA. The CDR3 sequence is 15 residues long. The TCR originated in a man aged 35 to 55 with head and neck cancer. Material for sequencing was PBMCs. The chain links TRBV7-2 to TRBJ1-2; unclear D gene. DNA for the CDR3: TGTGCCAGCAGCCTGAGGACCCCGGTCGACTATGGCTACACCTTC. Protein: CASSLRTPVDYGYTF.